This T cell receptor (beta chain) is drawn from a study of blood T cell repertoires in COVID-19. Study context: The samples span acute and convalescent COVID-19 from the United States, Italy and Spain. T cells, B-cell-depleted T cells, or PBMCs provided the cDNA or gDNA that served as material.

Original data processing: From reference gene primer amplification, estimates of nucleated cell counts were derived. The protocol was immunoSEQ multiplex PCR, while the TCRdb copy is restricted to in-frame clones and leaves out a portion. V and J calls and clone size are those listed in that table; D and trimming were worked out from the DNA. The sample has 180,000 or so clones; about 85% are singletons. Per germline, CDR1 LNHDA and CDR2 SQIVND (reference sequence). Deletions cut 4 bases from V and 5 bases from J, with 14 bases between. CDR3 length equals 14 residues. The rearrangement links TRBV19 to TRBJ1-2, with a weak D call TRBD1 (6 bases). The sequenced sample was peripheral blood. This TCR was sampled from an elderly woman with acute or convalescent COVID-19. CDR3 nucleotides: TGTGCCAGTAGTAAAGGACAGCCTTTTTATGGCTACACCTTC. This codes for CASSKGQPFYGYTF.